The 7 T cell receptor beta chains below come from one sample, sequenced in a study of blood T cell repertoires in COVID-19. Data came from immunoSEQ multiplex PCR; TCRdb stores just in-frame clones and leaves some out. Among about 160,000 clones listed, 90% to 95% were seen once. Input material: peripheral blood. The source is a woman aged 50 to 60 with acute or convalescent COVID-19.

This clone was found once. The chain employs TRBV6-1 and TRBJ1-2, with 7 positions matching TRBD1. Trimming cost V 3 bases and J 7 bases; bases outside gene matches: 5. The CDR3 length is 13 residues. Germline V gene data show CDR1 as MNHNS and CDR2 as SASEGT. DNA for the CDR3: TGTGCCAGCAGTGAGGGCAGGGGGTCTGGCTACACCTTC. Translated, it gives CASSEGRGSGYTF.

The chain carries TRBV7-3 and TRBJ2-2; TRBD1 matches 7 bases. V dropped 5 bases and J dropped 4; count of bases not matched to a gene: 7. CDR1 SGHTA and CDR2 FQGTGA come from the germline V gene. This CDR3 has 15 amino acids. The CDR3 region has the DNA TGTGCCAGCAGCCCGACAGGGACGGGCACCGGGGAGCTGTTTTTT. It specifies CASSPTGTGTGELFF.

The chain has TRBV6-5 and TRBJ1-4, with a possible D match to TRBD1 (6 bases). CDR3 length: 14 residues. Germline V CDR1 and CDR2: MNHEY, SVGAGI. The ends were cut back, 5 bases at V and 6 bases at J, with 13 bases in the middle. The CDR3 protein is CASSLGTHHEKLFF. DNA for the CDR3: TGTGCCAGCAGTCTCGGGACACACCATGAAAAACTGTTTTTT.

The chain combines TRBV5-4 with TRBJ2-7; TRBD2 aligns across 10 bases. J lost 0 bases, V lost 4 bases, and 13 bases had no gene match. The CDR3 runs 18 residues. CDR1 and CDR2 (germline): SGHNT, YYREEE (reference sequence). CDR3 protein: CASSLGGTAGGFSYEQYF. As DNA, the CDR3 is TGTGCCAGCAGCCTGGGAGGCACAGCGGGGGGGTTCTCCTACGAGCAGTACTTC.

V usage is TRBV2 and J usage is TRBJ2-3, with D tentatively TRBD1 (6 bases). Germline CDR1 reads SNHLY; CDR2 reads FYNNEI. The CDR3 is made up of 12 amino acids. V was cut by 7 bases and J by 2 bases, with 7 bases left in between. The CDR3 DNA follows: TGTGCCAGCAAGGGGGTCACAGATACGCAGTATTTT. This sequence encodes CASKGVTDTQYF.

The chain couples TRBV28 to TRBJ1-1, with 10 bases matching TRBD1. V trimming: 5 bases; J trimming: 0 bases; junction bases outside the gene matches: 9. CDR1 and CDR2 from the germline V gene are MDHEN and SYDVKM. The CDR3 is made up of 17 amino acids. The CDR3 DNA sequence: TGTGCCAGCAGTACCTTAGGACAGGGGGAAGTGAACACTGAAGCTTTCTTT. Amino acids: CASSTLGQGEVNTEAFF.

The rearrangement links TRBV7-3 to TRBJ2-7, with D possibly being TRBD1 (6 bases). The CDR3 is 14 residues long. The V gene's germline CDR1 is SGHTA and CDR2 FQGTGA. Trimming took 2 bases from V and 0 from J, leaving 8 bases between them. The CDR3 nucleotides read TGTGCCAGCAGCTTACAGGGGAGCTCCTACGAGCAGTACTTC. It yields the protein CASSLQGSSYEQYF.